The 16 T cell receptor beta chains reported below all come from one sample, sequenced in a study of T cell repertoires in cytomegalovirus infection. TCRdb re-analysed the reads in MiXCR, keeping a single row per CDR3 protein. Among 490,000 or so distinct CDR3 sequences listed, approximately 10% were seen once. Sequencing used PBMCs. These TCRs come from a human donor in good health (CMV status not recorded). Some clones in this sample may be carry-over from other donors' samples.

This clonotype was observed a handful of times. The chain is built from TRBV14 and TRBJ1-1; no clear D gene. V shed 1 base and J shed 1 base, with 10 bases lying between them. Germline CDR1 SGHDN, CDR2 FVKESK. CDR3 length equals 15 residues. Here the CDR3 DNA reads TGTGCCAGCAGCCAAGGAGACTGGCCGAACACTGAAGCTTTCTTT. Protein product: CASSQGDWPNTEAFF.

In this sample, this clonotype turned up many times. The rearrangement links TRBV6-2 or TRBV6-3 to TRBJ1-5; D may be TRBD1 (5 bases). The length of the CDR3 is 13 residues. CDR1 is MNHEY and CDR2 is SVGEGT in the germline V gene. Trimming removed 7 bases at V and 7 bases at J, with 14 bases between. CDR3 nucleotide sequence: TGTGCCAGCACCCGGGGGGTAGGCCAGCCCCAGCATTTT. Translation: CASTRGVGQPQHF.

The gene calls are TRBV5-8 and TRBJ1-1; D not certain. V gave up 4 bases and J gave up 1 base, with 11 bases separating them. This CDR3 is built from 14 residues. Germline V lookup: CDR1 SGHTS, CDR2 YDEGEE. The CDR3 loop is CASSAIGQNTEAFF. The CDR3 nucleotides read TGTGCCAGCAGCGCGATCGGTCAGAACACTGAAGCTTTCTTT.

This clonotype has only a few counts. The rearrangement joins TRBV29-1 to TRBJ1-1; 8 bases align to TRBD1. This CDR3 contains 14 residues. Germline values: CDR1 SQVTM, CDR2 ANQGSEA. V gave up 5 bases and J gave up 0 bases; unmatched junction bases: 5. The CDR3 coding sequence is TGCAGCGTTAGGGCAGGGGGCTTGAACACTGAAGCTTTCTTT. This gives the protein CSVRAGGLNTEAFF.

This clonotype was found many times. V is TRBV14 and J is TRBJ2-1; TRBD2 aligns across 7 bases. Trimming took 3 bases from V and 0 from J; bases not matched to a gene: 5. Germline V gene data show CDR1 as SGHDN and CDR2 as FVKESK. The CDR3 has 16 residues. The CDR3 sequence: CASSQVAGHSYNEQFF. The CDR3 DNA sequence: TGTGCCAGCAGCCAGGTAGCGGGTCACTCCTACAATGAGCAGTTCTTC.

There are many counts of this clonotype. V gene TRBV7-3 combines with J gene TRBJ1-2; TRBD1 agrees at 8 bases. V gave up 3 bases and J gave up 3 bases; unmatched junction bases: 3. CDR1 SGHTA and CDR2 FQGTGA come from the germline V gene. This CDR3 contains 14 residues. The CDR3 DNA follows: TGTGCCAGCAGCTTGGACAGGGAGGACTATGGCTACACCTTC. Translation gives CASSLDREDYGYTF.

This sequence joins TRBV6-1 and TRBJ2-2; D might be TRBD1 (6 bases). Per germline, CDR1 MNHNS and CDR2 SASEGT. V lost 0 bases to trimming and J lost 4 bases, with 18 bases between them. CDR3 length: 18 amino acids. The CDR3 DNA sequence: TGTGCCAGCAGTGAAGCTGGACTTAGACAGGTGATCACCGGGGAGCTGTTTTTT. Its translation: CASSEAGLRQVITGELFF.

The rearrangement uses TRBV2 and TRBJ2-6, with 8 bases aligning to TRBD2. V trimming: 6 bases; J trimming: 0 bases; junction bases outside the gene matches: 10. CDR1 and CDR2 (germline): SNHLY, FYNNEI. CDR3 length: 18 amino acids. CDR3 region: CASRGPAGASSGANVLTF. The CDR3 DNA reads TGTGCCAGCAGGGGCCCAGCGGGGGCTTCCTCTGGGGCCAACGTCCTGACTTTC.

This clonotype has at least ten counts. The chain has TRBV11-2 and TRBJ1-5, with D unresolved. This CDR3 is 13 amino acids long. With 0 bases removed from V and 6 bases from J, the gap between germline ends came to 6 bases. Germline V gene sequence: CDR1 SGHAT, CDR2 FQNNGV. The CDR3 nucleotides read TGTGCCAGCAGCTTAGATTTGAGTCAGCCCCAGCATTTT. It specifies CASSLDLSQPQHF.

The sample holds many counts of this clonotype. V gene TRBV6-1 combines with J gene TRBJ1-6, with D hard to call. Trimming took off 4 bases at V and 10 bases at J, with 5 bases between the two ends. The CDR3 is 11 residues long. Germline V gives CDR1 MNHNS, CDR2 SASEGT. In nucleotides, the CDR3 is TGTGCCAGCAGTGCCCCGTCACCCCTCCACTTT. Translation: CASSAPSPLHF.

This clonotype was seen at least ten times. The rearrangement links TRBV27 to TRBJ2-7, with 9 bases fitting TRBD1. The CDR3 covers 15 residues. Germline V gene data show CDR1 as MNHEY and CDR2 as SMNVEV (reference sequence). V shed 0 bases, J shed 3 bases, and the junction held 3 bases outside the gene matches. This CDR3 reads CASSLSPGQGYEQYF. As DNA, the CDR3 is TGTGCCAGCAGTTTATCCCCGGGACAGGGCTACGAGCAGTACTTC.

This chain uses TRBV2 with TRBJ1-6; 7 bases map to TRBD1. The J segment lost 2 bases and the V segment lost 7 bases, leaving 5 bases of the junction unmatched. Germline values: CDR1 SNHLY, CDR2 FYNNEI. There are 15 residues in the CDR3. The CDR3 sequence is CASTEDRPYNSPLHF. The CDR3 nucleotides are TGTGCCAGCACTGAGGACAGGCCCTATAATTCACCCCTCCACTTT.

The chain carries TRBV3-1 and TRBJ1-2, with 10 positions matching TRBD1. This CDR3 has 14 residues. The V gene's germline CDR1 is LGHDT and CDR2 YNNKEL (reference sequence). J was trimmed by 4 bases and V by 4 bases; bases with no gene match: 3. Here the CDR3 reads CASSRQGAVYGYTF. CDR3 DNA: TGTGCCAGCAGCCGACAGGGGGCAGTCTATGGCTACACCTTC.

This clonotype has just a few counts. V gene TRBV28 combines with J gene TRBJ1-4; no clear D gene. The CDR3 contains 17 residues. The V gene's germline CDR1 is MDHEN and CDR2 SYDVKM. Trimming took off 5 bases at V and 3 bases at J, with 19 bases between the two ends. CDR3 coding DNA: TGTGCCAGCAGTCTACGGACCGTCCTTAAGGCTAATGAAAAACTGTTTTTT. Protein: CASSLRTVLKANEKLFF.

In its sample, this clonotype was seen many times. The rearrangement uses TRBV11-2 and TRBJ2-6; TRBD1 or TRBD2 may be the D gene (5 bases each). There are 16 residues in the CDR3. V was clipped by 3 bases and J by 0 bases, with 9 bases between them. Looked up from germline, CDR1 is SGHAT and CDR2 is FQNNGV. The CDR3 sequence is CASSLGRLSGANVLTF. The CDR3 DNA reads TGTGCCAGCAGCTTGGGACGGCTCTCTGGGGCCAACGTCCTGACTTTC.

This clonotype came up many times. The chain is built from TRBV14 and TRBJ2-7; no definite D call. With 1 base removed from V and 6 bases from J, the gap between germline ends came to 10 bases. CDR1 is SGHDN and CDR2 is FVKESK in the germline V gene. This CDR3 spans 13 amino acids. The CDR3 DNA reads TGTGCCAGCAGCCAAGTCCTCAGGCGCGAGCAGTACTTC. Translation: CASSQVLRREQYF.